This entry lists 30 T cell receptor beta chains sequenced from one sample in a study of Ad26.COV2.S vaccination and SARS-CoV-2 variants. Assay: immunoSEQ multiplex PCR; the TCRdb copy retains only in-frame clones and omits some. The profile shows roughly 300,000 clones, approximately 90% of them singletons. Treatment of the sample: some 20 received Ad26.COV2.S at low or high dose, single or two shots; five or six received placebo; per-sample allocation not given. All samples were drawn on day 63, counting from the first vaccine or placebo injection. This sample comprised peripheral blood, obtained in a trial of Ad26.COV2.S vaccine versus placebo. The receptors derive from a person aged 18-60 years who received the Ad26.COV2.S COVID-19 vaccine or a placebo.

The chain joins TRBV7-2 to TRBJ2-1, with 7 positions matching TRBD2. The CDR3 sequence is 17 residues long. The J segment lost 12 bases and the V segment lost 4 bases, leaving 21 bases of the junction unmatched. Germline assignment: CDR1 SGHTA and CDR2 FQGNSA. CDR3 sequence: CASSSPRGFSSGYRQFF. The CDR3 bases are TGTGCCAGCAGCTCCCCCCGTGGGTTCTCTAGCGGTTATCGGCAGTTCTTC.

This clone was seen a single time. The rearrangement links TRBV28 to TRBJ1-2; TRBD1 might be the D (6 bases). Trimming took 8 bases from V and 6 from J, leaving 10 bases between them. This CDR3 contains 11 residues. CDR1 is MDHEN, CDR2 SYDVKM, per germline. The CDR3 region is CASRRQDGYTF. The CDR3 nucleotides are TGTGCCAGCCGGAGACAGGATGGCTACACCTTC.

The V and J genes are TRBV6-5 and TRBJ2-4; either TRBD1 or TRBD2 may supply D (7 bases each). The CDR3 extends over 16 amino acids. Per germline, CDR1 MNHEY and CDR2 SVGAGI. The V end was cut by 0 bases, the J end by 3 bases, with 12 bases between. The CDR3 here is CASSYSPRGGKNIQYF. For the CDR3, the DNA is TGTGCCAGCAGTTACTCCCCCAGGGGGGGCAAAAACATTCAGTACTTC.

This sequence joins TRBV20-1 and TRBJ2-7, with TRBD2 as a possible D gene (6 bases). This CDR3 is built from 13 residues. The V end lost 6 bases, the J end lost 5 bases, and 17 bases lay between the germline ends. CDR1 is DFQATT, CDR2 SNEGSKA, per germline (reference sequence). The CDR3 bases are TGCAGTGCCAGTGGGGGGTTCTTCAACGAGCAGTACTTC. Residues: CSASGGFFNEQYF.

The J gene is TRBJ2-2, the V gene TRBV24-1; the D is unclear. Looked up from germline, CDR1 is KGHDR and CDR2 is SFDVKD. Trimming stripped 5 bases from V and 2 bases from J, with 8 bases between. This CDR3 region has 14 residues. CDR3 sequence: CATSARGNTGELFF. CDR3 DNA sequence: TGTGCCACCAGTGCCCGCGGTAACACCGGGGAGCTGTTTTTT.

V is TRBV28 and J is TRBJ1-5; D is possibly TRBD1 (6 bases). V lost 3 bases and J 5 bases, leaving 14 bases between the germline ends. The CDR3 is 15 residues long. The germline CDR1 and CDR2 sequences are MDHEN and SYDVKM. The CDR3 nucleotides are TGTGCCAGCAGTTTCCTCCGCGGGGGGCATCAGCCCCAGCATTTT. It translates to CASSFLRGGHQPQHF.

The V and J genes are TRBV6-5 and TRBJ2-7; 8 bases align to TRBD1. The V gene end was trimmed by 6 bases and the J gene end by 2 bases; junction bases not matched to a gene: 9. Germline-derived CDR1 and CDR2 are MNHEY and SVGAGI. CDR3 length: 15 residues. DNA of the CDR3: TGTGCCAGCAGCCGAGGACAGGGCTTACCCTACGAGCAGTACTTC. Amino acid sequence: CASSRGQGLPYEQYF.

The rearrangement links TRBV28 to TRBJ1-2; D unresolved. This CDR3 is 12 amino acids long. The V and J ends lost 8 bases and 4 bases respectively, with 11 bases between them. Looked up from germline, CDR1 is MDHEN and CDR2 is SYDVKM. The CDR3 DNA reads TGTGCCAGCGGAAGCCGGGGCTATGGCTACACCTTC. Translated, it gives CASGSRGYGYTF.

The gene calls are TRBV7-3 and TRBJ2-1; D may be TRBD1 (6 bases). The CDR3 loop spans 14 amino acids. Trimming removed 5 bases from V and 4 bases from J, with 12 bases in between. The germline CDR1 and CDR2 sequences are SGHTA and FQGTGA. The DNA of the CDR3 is TGTGCCAGCAGCCAACGGGACAAGTACAATGAGCAGTTCTTC. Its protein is CASSQRDKYNEQFF.

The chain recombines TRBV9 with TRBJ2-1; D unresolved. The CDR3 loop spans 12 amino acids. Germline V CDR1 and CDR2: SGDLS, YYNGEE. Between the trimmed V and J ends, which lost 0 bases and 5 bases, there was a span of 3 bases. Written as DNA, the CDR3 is TGTGCCAGCAGCGTAGTGAACAATGAGCAGTTCTTC. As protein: CASSVVNNEQFF.

The CDR3 here is CASSSDREGYTF. The CDR3 DNA is TGTGCCAGCAGCTCCGACAGGGAGGGCTACACCTTC. This chain uses TRBV12-3 or TRBV12-4 with TRBJ1-2, with 7 positions matching TRBD1. V lost 6 bases and J lost 8; bases outside the gene matches: 6. This CDR3 has 12 amino acids.

The CDR3 bases are TGTGCCAGCAGGATGAACACTGAAGCTTTCTTT. Amino acid sequence: CASRMNTEAFF. J is TRBJ1-1 and V is TRBV6-5, with D unclear. There are 11 residues in the CDR3. The germline V gene has CDR1 MNHEY and CDR2 SVGAGI. V lost 6 bases to trimming and J lost 0 bases, with 2 bases between them.

The CDR3 bases are TGTGCCAGCAGTGGGCTAGCGGGGGGAACCACCGGGGAGCTGTTTTTT. This encodes CASSGLAGGTTGELFF. The genes are TRBV6-1 and TRBJ2-2, with TRBD2 identical over 11 bases. V shed 4 bases, J shed 4 bases, and the junction held 5 bases outside the gene matches. Germline values: CDR1 MNHNS, CDR2 SASEGT. The CDR3 is 16 residues long.

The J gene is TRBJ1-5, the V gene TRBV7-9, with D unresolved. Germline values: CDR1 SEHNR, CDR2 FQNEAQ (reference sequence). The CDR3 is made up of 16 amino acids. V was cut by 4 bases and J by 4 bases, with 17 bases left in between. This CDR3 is CASSSRGGFSNQPQHF. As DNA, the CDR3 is TGTGCCAGCAGCTCGCGGGGAGGGTTTTCAAATCAGCCCCAGCATTTT.

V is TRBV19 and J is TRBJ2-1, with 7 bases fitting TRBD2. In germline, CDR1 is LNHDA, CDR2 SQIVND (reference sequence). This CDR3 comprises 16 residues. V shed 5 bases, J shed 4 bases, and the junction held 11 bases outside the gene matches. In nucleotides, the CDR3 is TGTGCCAGTAGTGGAACTAGAGCGGGGCCATACAATGAGCAGTTCTTC. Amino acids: CASSGTRAGPYNEQFF.

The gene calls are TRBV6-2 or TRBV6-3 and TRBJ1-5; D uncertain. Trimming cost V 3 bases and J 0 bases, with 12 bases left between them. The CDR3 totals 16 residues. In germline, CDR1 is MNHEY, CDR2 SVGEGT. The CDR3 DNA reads TGTGCCAGCAGTTATCTTGGACCCTCTAGCAATCAGCCCCAGCATTTT. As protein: CASSYLGPSSNQPQHF.

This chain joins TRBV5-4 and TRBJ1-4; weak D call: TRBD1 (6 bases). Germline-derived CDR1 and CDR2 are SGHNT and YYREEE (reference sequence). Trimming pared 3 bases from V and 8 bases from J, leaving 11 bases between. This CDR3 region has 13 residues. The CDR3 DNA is TGTGCCAGCAGCTCAGGGGTTGACGAAAAACTGTTTTTT. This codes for CASSSGVDEKLFF.

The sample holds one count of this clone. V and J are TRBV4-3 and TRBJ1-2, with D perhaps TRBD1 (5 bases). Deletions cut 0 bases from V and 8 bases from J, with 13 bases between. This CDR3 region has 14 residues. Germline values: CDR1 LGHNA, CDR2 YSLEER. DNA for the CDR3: TGCGCCAGCAGCCAAGAACCAGGGATTGAGGGCTACACCTTC. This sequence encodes CASSQEPGIEGYTF.

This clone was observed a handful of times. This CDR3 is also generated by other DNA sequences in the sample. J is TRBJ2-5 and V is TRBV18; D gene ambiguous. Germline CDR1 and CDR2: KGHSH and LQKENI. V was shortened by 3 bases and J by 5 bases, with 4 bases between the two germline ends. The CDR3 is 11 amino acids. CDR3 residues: CASSPGETQYF. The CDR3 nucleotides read TGTGCCAGCTCACCGGGGGAGACCCAGTACTTC.

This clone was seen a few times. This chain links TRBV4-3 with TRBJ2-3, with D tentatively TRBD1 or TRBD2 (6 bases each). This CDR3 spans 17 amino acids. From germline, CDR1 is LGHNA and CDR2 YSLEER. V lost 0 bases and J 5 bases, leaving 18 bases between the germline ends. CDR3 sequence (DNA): TGCGCCAGCAGCCAAGAAGGGGGGCGTTCGCTTAGAGATACGCAGTATTTT. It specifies CASSQEGGRSLRDTQYF.

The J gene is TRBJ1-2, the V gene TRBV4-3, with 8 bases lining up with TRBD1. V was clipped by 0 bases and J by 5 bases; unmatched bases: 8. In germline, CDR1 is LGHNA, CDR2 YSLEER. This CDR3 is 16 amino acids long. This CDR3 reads CASSQDHNRGWYGYTF. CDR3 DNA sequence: TGCGCCAGCAGCCAAGATCACAACAGGGGGTGGTATGGCTACACCTTC.

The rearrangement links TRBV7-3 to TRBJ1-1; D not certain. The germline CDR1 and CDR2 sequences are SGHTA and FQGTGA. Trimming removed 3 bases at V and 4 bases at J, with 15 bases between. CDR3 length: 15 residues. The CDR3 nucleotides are TGTGCCAGCAGCTTGGAGGGCGGGATAAGCACTGAAGCTTTCTTT. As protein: CASSLEGGISTEAFF. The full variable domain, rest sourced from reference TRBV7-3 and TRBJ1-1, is GAGVSQTPSNKVTEKGKYVELRCDPISGHTALYWYRQSLGQGPEFLIYFQGTGAADDSGLPNDRFFAVRPEGSVSTLKIQRTERGDSAVYLCASSLEGGISTEAFFGQGTRLTVV.

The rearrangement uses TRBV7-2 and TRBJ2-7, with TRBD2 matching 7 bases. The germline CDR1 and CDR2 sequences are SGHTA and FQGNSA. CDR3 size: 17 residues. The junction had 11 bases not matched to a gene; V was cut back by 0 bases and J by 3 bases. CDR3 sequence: CASSLAWRGSGNYEQYF. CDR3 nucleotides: TGTGCCAGCAGCTTAGCCTGGAGGGGAAGCGGGAACTACGAGCAGTACTTC.

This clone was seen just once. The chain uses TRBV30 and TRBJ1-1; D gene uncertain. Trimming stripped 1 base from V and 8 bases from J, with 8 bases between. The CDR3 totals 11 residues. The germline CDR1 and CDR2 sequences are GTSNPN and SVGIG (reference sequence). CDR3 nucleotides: TGTGCCTGGAGTGCGGGGTTAGAAGCTTTCTTT. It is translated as CAWSAGLEAFF.

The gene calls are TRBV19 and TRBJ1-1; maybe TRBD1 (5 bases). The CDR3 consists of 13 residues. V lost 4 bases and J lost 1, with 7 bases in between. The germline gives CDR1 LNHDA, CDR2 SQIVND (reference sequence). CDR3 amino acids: CASSNTGNTEAFF. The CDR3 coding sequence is TGTGCCAGTAGTAATACAGGGAACACTGAAGCTTTCTTT.

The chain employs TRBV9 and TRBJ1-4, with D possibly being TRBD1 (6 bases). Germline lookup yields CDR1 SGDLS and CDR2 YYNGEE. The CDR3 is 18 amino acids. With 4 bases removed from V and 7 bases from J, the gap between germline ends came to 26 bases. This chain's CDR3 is CASSTGTSHRPGGEKLFF. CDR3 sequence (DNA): TGTGCCAGCAGCACCGGGACATCCCACCGGCCTGGGGGTGAAAAACTGTTTTTT.

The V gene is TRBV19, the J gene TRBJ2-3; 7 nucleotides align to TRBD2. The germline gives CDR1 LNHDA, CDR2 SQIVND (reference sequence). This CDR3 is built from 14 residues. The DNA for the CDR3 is TGTGCTACTAGCGTTAGCTCATACACAGATACGCAGTATTTT. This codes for CATSVSSYTDTQYF.

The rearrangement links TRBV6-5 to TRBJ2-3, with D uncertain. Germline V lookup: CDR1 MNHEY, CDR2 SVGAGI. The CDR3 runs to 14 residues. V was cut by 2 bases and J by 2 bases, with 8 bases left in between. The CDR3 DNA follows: TGTGCCAGCAGTTACCGGGTCCCCACAGATACGCAGTATTTT. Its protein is CASSYRVPTDTQYF.

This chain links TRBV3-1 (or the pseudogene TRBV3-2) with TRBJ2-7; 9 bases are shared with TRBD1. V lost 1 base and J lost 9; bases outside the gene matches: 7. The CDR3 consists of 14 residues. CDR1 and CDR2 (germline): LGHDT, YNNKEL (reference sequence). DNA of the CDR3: TGTGCCAGCAGCCAAGCAGGACAGGGGCTGGTGCAGTACTTC. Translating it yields CASSQAGQGLVQYF.

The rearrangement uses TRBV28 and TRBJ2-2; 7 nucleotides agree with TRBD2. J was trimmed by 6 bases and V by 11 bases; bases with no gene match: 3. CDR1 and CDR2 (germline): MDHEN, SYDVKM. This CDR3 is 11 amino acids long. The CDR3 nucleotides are TGTGCCGGGGGGGAGTCCGGGGAGCTGTTTTTT. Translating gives CAGGESGELFF.